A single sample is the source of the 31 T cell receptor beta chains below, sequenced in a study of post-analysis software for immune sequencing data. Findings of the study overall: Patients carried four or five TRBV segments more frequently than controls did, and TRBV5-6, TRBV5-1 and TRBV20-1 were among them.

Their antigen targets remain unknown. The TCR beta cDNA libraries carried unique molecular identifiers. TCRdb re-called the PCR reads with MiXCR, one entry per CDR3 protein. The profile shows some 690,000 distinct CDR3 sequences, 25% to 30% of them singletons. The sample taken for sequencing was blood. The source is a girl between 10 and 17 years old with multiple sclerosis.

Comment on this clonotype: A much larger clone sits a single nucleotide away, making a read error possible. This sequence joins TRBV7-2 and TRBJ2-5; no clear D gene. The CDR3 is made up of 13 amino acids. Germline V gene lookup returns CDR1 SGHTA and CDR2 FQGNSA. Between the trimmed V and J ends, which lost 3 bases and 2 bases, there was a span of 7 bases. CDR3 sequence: CASSFPRQETQYF. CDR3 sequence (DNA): TGTGCCAGCAGCTTCCCGAGACAAGAGACCCAGTACTTC.

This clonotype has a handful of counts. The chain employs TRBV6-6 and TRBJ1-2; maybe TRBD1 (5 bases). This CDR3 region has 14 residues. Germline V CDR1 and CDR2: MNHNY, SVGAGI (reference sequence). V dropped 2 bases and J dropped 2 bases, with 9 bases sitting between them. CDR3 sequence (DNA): TGTGCCAGCAGTTACCCGGACAAGAACTATGGCTACACCTTC. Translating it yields CASSYPDKNYGYTF.

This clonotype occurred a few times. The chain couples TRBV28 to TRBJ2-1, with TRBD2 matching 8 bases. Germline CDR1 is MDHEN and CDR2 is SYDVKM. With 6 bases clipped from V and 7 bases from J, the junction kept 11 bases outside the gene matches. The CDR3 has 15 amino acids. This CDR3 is CASSPHAGGVNEQFF. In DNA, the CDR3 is TGTGCCAGCAGCCCACACGCGGGGGGCGTAAATGAGCAGTTCTTC.

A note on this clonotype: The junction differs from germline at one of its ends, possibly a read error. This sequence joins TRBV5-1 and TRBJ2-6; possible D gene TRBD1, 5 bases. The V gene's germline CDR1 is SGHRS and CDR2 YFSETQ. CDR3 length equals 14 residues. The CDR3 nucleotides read TGCGCCAGCGTTACGGCTCCTGGGGCCGACGTCCTGACTTTC. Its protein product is CASVTAPGADVLTF.

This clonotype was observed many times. The CDR3 region is CASSDGTVGYNEQFF. DNA for the CDR3: TGTGCCAGCAGCGACGGGACAGTGGGTTACAATGAGCAGTTCTTC. J is TRBJ2-1 and V is TRBV9, with 7 nucleotides matching TRBD1. J was trimmed by 4 bases and V by 3 bases; bases with no gene match: 7. This CDR3 spans 15 amino acids. Germline lookup yields CDR1 SGDLS and CDR2 YYNGEE.

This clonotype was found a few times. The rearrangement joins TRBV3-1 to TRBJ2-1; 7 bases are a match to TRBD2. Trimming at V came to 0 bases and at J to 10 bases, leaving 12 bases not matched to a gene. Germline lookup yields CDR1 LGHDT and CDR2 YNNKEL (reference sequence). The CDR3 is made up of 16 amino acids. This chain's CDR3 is CASSQDRIAGIYEQFF. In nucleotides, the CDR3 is TGTGCCAGCAGCCAAGATAGGATAGCGGGCATCTACGAGCAGTTCTTC.

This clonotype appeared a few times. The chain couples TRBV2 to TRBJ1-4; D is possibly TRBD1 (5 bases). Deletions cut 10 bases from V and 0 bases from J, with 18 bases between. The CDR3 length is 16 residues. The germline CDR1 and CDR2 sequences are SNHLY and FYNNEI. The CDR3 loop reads CATRGDAGATNEKLFF. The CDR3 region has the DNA TGTGCCACCCGGGGGGACGCCGGTGCAACTAATGAAAAACTGTTTTTT.

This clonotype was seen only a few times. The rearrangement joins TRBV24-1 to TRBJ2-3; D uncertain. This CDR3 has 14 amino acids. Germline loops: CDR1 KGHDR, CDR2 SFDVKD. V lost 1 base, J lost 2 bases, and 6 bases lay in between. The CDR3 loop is CATSDLVSTDTQYF. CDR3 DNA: TGTGCCACCAGTGATTTAGTATCCACAGATACGCAGTATTTT.

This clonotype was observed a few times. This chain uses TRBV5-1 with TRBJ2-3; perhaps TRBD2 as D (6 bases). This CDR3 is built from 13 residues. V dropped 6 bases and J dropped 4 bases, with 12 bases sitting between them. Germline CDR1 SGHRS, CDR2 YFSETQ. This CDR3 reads CASTGTPSDTQYF. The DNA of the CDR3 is TGCGCCAGCACCGGGACTCCATCAGATACGCAGTATTTT.

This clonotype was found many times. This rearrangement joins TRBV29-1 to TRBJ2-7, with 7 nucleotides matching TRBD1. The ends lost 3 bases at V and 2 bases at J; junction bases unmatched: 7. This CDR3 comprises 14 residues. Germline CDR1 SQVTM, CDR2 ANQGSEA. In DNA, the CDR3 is TGCAGCGTTGATGGTAGGGGGACAGCCTACGAGCAGTACTTC. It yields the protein CSVDGRGTAYEQYF.

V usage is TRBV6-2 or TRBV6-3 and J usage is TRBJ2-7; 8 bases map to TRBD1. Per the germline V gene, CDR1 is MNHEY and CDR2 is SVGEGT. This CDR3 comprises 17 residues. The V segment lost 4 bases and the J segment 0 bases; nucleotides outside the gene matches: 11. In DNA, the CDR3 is TGTGCCAGCAGTTCAGGCTACCGGACAGGGAGCTCCTACGAGCAGTACTTC. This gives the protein CASSSGYRTGSSYEQYF.

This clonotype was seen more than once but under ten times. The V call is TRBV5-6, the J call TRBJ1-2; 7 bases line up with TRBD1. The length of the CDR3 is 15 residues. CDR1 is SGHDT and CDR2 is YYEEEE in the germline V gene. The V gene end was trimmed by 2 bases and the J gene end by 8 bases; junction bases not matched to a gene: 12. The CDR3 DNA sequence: TGTGCCAGCAGCTTCACCGGGACAGCTGGGCTCGGCTACACCTTC. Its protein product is CASSFTGTAGLGYTF.

CDR3 sequence reads: CASSQVIVAGQYNEQFF. For the CDR3, the DNA is TGCGCCAGCAGCCAAGTAATTGTAGCGGGACAGTACAATGAGCAGTTCTTC. The chain carries TRBV4-3 and TRBJ2-1; D might be TRBD2 (8 bases). Trimming shortened V by 1 base and J by 4 bases, and 17 bases separated the two germline ends. This CDR3 spans 17 amino acids. Germline CDR1 and CDR2: LGHNA and YSLEER.

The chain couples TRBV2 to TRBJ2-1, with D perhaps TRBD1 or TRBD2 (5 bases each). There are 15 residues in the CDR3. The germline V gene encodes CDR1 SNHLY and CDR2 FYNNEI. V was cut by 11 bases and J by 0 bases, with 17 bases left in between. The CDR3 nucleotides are TGTGCCGGAAACCGGGACCGCCGCTCCTACAATGAGCAGTTCTTC. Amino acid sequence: CAGNRDRRSYNEQFF.

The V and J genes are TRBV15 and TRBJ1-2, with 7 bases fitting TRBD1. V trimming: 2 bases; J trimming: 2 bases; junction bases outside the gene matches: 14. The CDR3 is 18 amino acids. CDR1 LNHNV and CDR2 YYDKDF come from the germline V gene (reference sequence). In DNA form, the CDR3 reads TGTGCCACCAGCAGATCCCCAGGACAGGACGGGGGAAACTATGGCTACACCTTC. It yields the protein CATSRSPGQDGGNYGYTF.

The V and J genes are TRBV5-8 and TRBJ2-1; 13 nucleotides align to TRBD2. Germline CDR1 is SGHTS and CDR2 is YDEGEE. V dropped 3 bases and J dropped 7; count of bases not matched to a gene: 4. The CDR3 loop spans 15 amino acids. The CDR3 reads CASSSGTSGVNEQFF. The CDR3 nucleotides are TGTGCCAGCAGCTCGGGGACTAGCGGGGTAAATGAGCAGTTCTTC. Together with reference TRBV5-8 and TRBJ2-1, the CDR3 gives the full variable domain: EAGVTQSPTHLIKTRGQQATLRCSPISGHTSVYWYQQALGLGLQFLLWYDEGEERNRGNFPPRFSGRQFPNYSSELNVNALELEDSALYLCASSSGTSGVNEQFFGPGTRLTVL.

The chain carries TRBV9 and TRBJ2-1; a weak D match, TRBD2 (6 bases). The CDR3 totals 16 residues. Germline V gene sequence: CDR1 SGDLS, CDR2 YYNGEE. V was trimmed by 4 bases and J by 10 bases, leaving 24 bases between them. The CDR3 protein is CASSTATQRREGEQFF. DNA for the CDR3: TGTGCCAGCAGCACAGCCACTCAGCGGAGGGAAGGCGAGCAGTTCTTC. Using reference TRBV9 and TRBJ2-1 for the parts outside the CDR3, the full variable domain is DSGVTQTPKHLITATGQRVTLRCSPRSGDLSVYWYQQSLDQGLQFLIQYYNGEERAKGNILERFSAQQFPDLHSELNLSSLELGDSALYFCASSTATQRREGEQFFGPGTRLTVL.

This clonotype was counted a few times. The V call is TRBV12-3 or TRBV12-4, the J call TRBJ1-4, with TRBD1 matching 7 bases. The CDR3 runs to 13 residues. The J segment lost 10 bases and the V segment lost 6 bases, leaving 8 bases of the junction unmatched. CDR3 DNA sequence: TGTGCCAGCAGGCGCGGACAGGAGGGAAAACTGTTTTTT. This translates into CASRRGQEGKLFF.

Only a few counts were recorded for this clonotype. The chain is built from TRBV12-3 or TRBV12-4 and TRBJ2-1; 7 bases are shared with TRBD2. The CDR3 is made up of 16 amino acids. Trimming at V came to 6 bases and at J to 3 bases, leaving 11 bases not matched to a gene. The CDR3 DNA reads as TGTGCCAGCAGCCGAAAAATTCTAGCGGTCTACAATGAGCAGTTCTTC. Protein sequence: CASSRKILAVYNEQFF.

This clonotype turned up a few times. The CDR3 DNA reads as TGTGCCAGCAGAGATGGCCGGATTGGGGATACGCAGTATTTT. Protein product: CASRDGRIGDTQYF. The V gene is TRBV6-2 or TRBV6-3, the J gene TRBJ2-3; D is ambiguous. The V gene's germline CDR1 is MNHEY and CDR2 SVGEGT. V lost 6 bases, J lost 6 bases, and 16 bases lay in between. The CDR3 sequence is 14 residues long.

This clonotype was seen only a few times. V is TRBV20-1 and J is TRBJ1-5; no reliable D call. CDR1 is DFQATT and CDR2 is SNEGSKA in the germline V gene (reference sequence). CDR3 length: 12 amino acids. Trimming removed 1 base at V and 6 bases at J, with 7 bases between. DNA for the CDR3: TGCAGTGCTAGAGGGTTAAGTCAGCCCCAGCATTTT. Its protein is CSARGLSQPQHF.

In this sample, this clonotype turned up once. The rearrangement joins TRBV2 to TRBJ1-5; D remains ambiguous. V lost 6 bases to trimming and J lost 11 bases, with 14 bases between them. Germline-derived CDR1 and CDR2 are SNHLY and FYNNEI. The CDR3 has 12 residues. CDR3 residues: CASRGNRETQHF. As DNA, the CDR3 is TGTGCCAGCAGGGGGAACAGAGAGACCCAGCATTTT.

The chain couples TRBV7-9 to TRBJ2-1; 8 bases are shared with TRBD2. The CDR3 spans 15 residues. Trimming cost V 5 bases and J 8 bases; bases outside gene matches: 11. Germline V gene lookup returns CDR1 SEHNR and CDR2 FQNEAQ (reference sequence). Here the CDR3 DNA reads TGTGCCAGCAGCCCTAAAAGCGGGAGACGGCATGAGCAGTTCTTC. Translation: CASSPKSGRRHEQFF.

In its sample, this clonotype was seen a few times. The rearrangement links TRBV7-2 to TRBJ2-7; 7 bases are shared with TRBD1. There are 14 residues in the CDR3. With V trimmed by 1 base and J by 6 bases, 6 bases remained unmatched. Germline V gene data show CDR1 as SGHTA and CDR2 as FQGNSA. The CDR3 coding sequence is TGTGCCAGCAGCTTAGAGCCATGGACAGGCGAGCAGTACTTC. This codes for CASSLEPWTGEQYF. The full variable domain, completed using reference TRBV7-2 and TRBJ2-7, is GAGVSQSPSNKVTEKGKDVELRCDPISGHTALYWYRQSLGQGLEFLIYFQGNSAPDKSGLPSDRFSAERTGGSVSTLTIQRTQQEDSAVYLCASSLEPWTGEQYFGPGTRLTVT.

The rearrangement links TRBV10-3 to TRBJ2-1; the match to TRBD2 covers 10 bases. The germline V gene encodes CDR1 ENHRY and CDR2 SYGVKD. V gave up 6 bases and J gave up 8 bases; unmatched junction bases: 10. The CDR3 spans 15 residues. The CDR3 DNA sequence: TGTGCCATCAGCATTATAGCGGGGGGCTCGGATGAGCAGTTCTTC. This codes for CAISIIAGGSDEQFF.

The CDR3 here is CSARDWAVSNTEAFF. As DNA, the CDR3 is TGCAGTGCTAGAGATTGGGCAGTTAGCAACACTGAAGCTTTCTTT. The V call is TRBV20-1, the J call TRBJ1-1; D remains unclear. The CDR3 contains 15 residues. Germline CDR1 DFQATT, CDR2 SNEGSKA (reference sequence). V was pared by 0 bases and J by 2 bases, with 13 bases between.

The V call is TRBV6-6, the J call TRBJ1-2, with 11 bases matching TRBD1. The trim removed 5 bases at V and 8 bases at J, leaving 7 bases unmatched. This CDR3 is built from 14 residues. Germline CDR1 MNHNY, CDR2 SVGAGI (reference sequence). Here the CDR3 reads CASSTGQGAGGYTF. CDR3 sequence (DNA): TGTGCCAGCAGTACCGGACAGGGGGCGGGGGGCTACACCTTC.

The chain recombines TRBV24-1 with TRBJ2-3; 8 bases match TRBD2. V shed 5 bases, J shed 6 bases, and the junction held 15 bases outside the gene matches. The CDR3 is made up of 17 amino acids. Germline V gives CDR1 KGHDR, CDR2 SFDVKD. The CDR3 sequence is CATSVPAERELRDTQYF. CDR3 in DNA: TGTGCCACCAGTGTCCCCGCGGAGCGGGAGCTACGGGATACGCAGTATTTT.

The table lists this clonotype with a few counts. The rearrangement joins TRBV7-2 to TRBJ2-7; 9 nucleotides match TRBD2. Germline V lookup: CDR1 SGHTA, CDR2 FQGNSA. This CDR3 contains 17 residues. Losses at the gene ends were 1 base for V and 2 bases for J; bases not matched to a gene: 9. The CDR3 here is CASSLEATSGVAYEQYF. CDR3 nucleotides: TGTGCCAGCAGCTTAGAGGCGACTAGCGGAGTGGCCTACGAGCAGTACTTC.

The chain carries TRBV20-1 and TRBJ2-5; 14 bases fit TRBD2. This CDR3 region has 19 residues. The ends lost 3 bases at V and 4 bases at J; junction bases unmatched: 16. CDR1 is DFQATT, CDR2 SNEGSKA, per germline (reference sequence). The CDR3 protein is CSARGPTSGGAVSGETQYF. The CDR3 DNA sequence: TGCAGTGCTAGGGGTCCGACTAGCGGGGGGGCGGTGTCGGGAGAGACCCAGTACTTC.

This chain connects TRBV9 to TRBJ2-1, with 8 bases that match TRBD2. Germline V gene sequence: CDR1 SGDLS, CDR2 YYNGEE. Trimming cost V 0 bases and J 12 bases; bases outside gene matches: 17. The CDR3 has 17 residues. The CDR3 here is CASSVAGETSATMGQFF. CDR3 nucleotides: TGTGCCAGCAGCGTAGCTGGCGAGACTAGCGCTACAATGGGGCAGTTCTTC.